Each of the 27 T cell receptor beta chains below was sequenced from the same sample in a study of T-cell memory formation after mild COVID-19. MiXCR, run by TCRdb on the 5' RACE reads, gives a single entry per CDR3 protein. The sample holds roughly 240,000 distinct CDR3 sequences, around 16% seen once. The sequencing sample was made of PBMCs or a T cell subset sorted from them (not recorded which). All receptors come from a man younger than 35 who had mild COVID-19 (a few samples of this study predate the infection). Cell type and time point are not known.

This chain's CDR3 is CASSFIQGNQPQHF. CDR3 DNA: TGTGCCAGCAGTTTCATTCAGGGAAATCAGCCCCAGCATTTT. The chain employs TRBV6-2 or TRBV6-3 and TRBJ1-5; a weak D match, TRBD1 (5 bases). This CDR3 region has 14 residues. Germline V CDR1 and CDR2: MNHEY, SVGEGT. V gave up 4 bases and J gave up 4 bases, with 11 bases separating them.

CDR3 nucleotide sequence: TGTGCCAGCACAAAGGGCAGGGAGGAGAATGGCTACACCTTC. Translating it yields CASTKGREENGYTF. The chain links TRBV2 to TRBJ1-2, with D possibly TRBD1 on 5 matching bases. Germline lookup yields CDR1 SNHLY and CDR2 FYNNEI. The CDR3 runs 14 residues. The V and J ends lost 7 bases and 6 bases respectively, with 18 bases between them.

This clonotype has more than one count but fewer than ten. This rearrangement joins TRBV27 to TRBJ2-2, with unresolved D. CDR1 and CDR2 (germline): MNHEY, SMNVEV (reference sequence). CDR3 length: 14 amino acids. Trimming shortened V by 8 bases and J by 3 bases, and 13 bases separated the two germline ends. The CDR3 loop is CASGPLSDTGELFF. The DNA of the CDR3 is TGTGCCAGCGGCCCGCTTTCGGACACCGGGGAGCTGTTTTTT.

This clonotype appeared a few times. The rearrangement links TRBV5-1 to TRBJ2-7, with D unclear. V gave up 0 bases and J gave up 0 bases, with 7 bases separating them. The CDR3 is 14 residues long. Germline CDR1 reads SGHRS; CDR2 reads YFSETQ. CDR3 sequence reads: CASSLGVISYEQYF. The CDR3 region has the DNA TGCGCCAGCAGCTTGGGCGTCATCTCCTACGAGCAGTACTTC.

V and J are TRBV7-9 and TRBJ1-5; D remains unclear. Looked up from germline, CDR1 is SEHNR and CDR2 is FQNEAQ (reference sequence). V lost 6 bases and J lost 4, with 7 bases in between. The CDR3 runs to 12 residues. The CDR3 DNA follows: TGTGCCAGCAGTAACCAAAATCAGCCCCAGCATTTT. Translating gives CASSNQNQPQHF.

This clonotype is a singleton in its sample. The V call is TRBV5-4, the J call TRBJ2-1; D call uncertain. The CDR3 is made up of 14 amino acids. Germline V gene lookup returns CDR1 SGHNT and CDR2 YYREEE (reference sequence). Trimming took off 6 bases at V and 5 bases at J, with 15 bases between the two ends. CDR3 DNA: TGTGCCAGCACCCGTGGGCAGGATAACAATGAGCAGTTCTTC. Amino acids: CASTRGQDNNEQFF.

This clonotype was detected a few times. The V and J genes are TRBV5-1 and TRBJ2-3; 11 positions match TRBD2. The trim removed 2 bases at V and 5 bases at J, leaving 1 base unmatched. Germline assignment: CDR1 SGHRS and CDR2 YFSETQ. This CDR3 spans 14 amino acids. CDR3 coding DNA: TGCGCCAGCAGCTTTAGCGGGGGGGAAGATACGCAGTATTTT. This sequence encodes CASSFSGGEDTQYF. Full variable domain (outside the CDR3, taken from reference TRBV5-1 and TRBJ2-3): KAGVTQTPRYLIKTRGQQVTLSCSPISGHRSVSWYQQTPGQGLQFLFEYFSETQRNKGNFPGRFSGRQFSNSRSEMNVSTLELGDSALYLCASSFSGGEDTQYFGPGTRLTVL.

This clonotype occurred a few times. This chain links TRBV7-9 with TRBJ2-1; TRBD1 matches 10 bases. This CDR3 is 14 amino acids long. CDR1 and CDR2 (germline): SEHNR, FQNEAQ (reference sequence). V gave up 5 bases and J gave up 8 bases; unmatched junction bases: 6. CDR3 nucleotides: TGTGCCAGCAGCCCCGGACAGGGGGTCCATGAGCAGTTCTTC. Translated, it gives CASSPGQGVHEQFF. Looking up the rest from reference TRBV7-9 and TRBJ2-1 gives the full variable domain: DTGVSQNPRHKITKRGQNVTFRCDPISEHNRLYWYRQTLGQGPEFLTYFQNEAQLEKSRLLSDRFSAERPKGSFSTLEIQRTEQGDSAMYLCASSPGQGVHEQFFGPGTRLTVL.

This clonotype was detected only a few times. This chain uses TRBV20-1 with TRBJ1-6, with D possibly being TRBD1 (6 bases). CDR3 length equals 13 residues. The germline gives CDR1 DFQATT, CDR2 SNEGSKA (reference sequence). Trimming took off 4 bases at V and 7 bases at J, with 11 bases between the two ends. CDR3 amino acids: CSAIPQGNSPLHF. Here the CDR3 DNA reads TGCAGTGCTATCCCACAGGGCAATTCACCCCTCCACTTT.

CDR3 in DNA: TGTGCCAGCAGTTCATCACCGAACTATGGCTACACCTTC. This gives the protein CASSSSPNYGYTF. The V and J genes are TRBV6-5 and TRBJ1-2; no clear D gene. The V gene's germline CDR1 is MNHEY and CDR2 SVGAGI. Deletions cut 4 bases from V and 2 bases from J, with 8 bases between. This CDR3 region has 13 residues.

This clonotype turned up a few times. This rearrangement joins TRBV4-3 to TRBJ2-5, with a possible D match to TRBD2 (5 bases). Trimming pared 3 bases from V and 3 bases from J, leaving 14 bases between. CDR3 size: 15 residues. Germline loops: CDR1 LGHNA, CDR2 YSLEER. The DNA for the CDR3 is TGCGCCAGCAGCCAGCCCGGGGTTGGGAAAGAGACCCAGTACTTC. Residues: CASSQPGVGKETQYF.

Only a few counts were recorded for this clonotype. The CDR3 coding sequence is TGTGCCAGCAGCTTAGGGGACAGGAGAAATCAGCCCCAGCATTTT. This gives the protein CASSLGDRRNQPQHF. The chain employs TRBV7-9 and TRBJ1-5; 8 bases map to TRBD1. V trimming: 1 base; J trimming: 4 bases; junction bases outside the gene matches: 3. This CDR3 region has 15 residues. Germline-derived CDR1 and CDR2 are SEHNR and FQNEAQ (reference sequence). Based on the CDR3 plus reference TRBV7-9 and TRBJ1-5, the full variable domain is DTGVSQNPRHKITKRGQNVTFRCDPISEHNRLYWYRQTLGQGPEFLTYFQNEAQLEKSRLLSDRFSAERPKGSFSTLEIQRTEQGDSAMYLCASSLGDRRNQPQHFGDGTRLSIL.

The chain links TRBV14 to TRBJ1-1, with D unresolved. V was pared by 2 bases and J by 6 bases, with 10 bases between. This CDR3 region has 13 residues. CDR1 and CDR2 (germline): SGHDN, FVKESK. The DNA of the CDR3 is TGTGCCAGCAGCCAATTCAGTAACGCTGAAGCTTTCTTT. It is translated as CASSQFSNAEAFF.

A few counts support this clonotype. The chain is built from TRBV7-2 and TRBJ2-7; 7 bases match TRBD2. Germline V gives CDR1 SGHTA, CDR2 FQGNSA. Trimming at V came to 1 base and at J to 7 bases, leaving 4 bases not matched to a gene. The CDR3 runs to 13 residues. In nucleotides, the CDR3 is TGTGCCAGCAGCTTAGTAGAGGGAGGGGAGCAGTACTTC. Translated: CASSLVEGGEQYF.

This chain connects TRBV28 to TRBJ2-7; D remains unclear. From germline, CDR1 is MDHEN and CDR2 SYDVKM. V was cut by 5 bases and J by 5 bases, with 13 bases left in between. The CDR3 is 13 amino acids. In DNA form, the CDR3 reads TGTGCCAGCAGTGAGACGGCGAGAAACGAGCAGTACGTC. This encodes CASSETARNEQYV.

This clonotype was found a few times. The CDR3 here is CMAGRTGELFF. DNA for the CDR3: TGTATGGCTGGGCGGACCGGGGAGCTGTTTTTT. The chain couples TRBV12-3 or TRBV12-4 to TRBJ2-2; unclear D gene. There are 11 residues in the CDR3.

The rearrangement joins TRBV19 to TRBJ1-5, with TRBD1 as a possible D gene (5 bases). V lost 1 base and J 9 bases, leaving 13 bases between the germline ends. The CDR3 has 14 amino acids. CDR1 and CDR2 from the germline V gene are LNHDA and SQIVND (reference sequence). CDR3 amino acids: CASSIVATDRPQHF. In nucleotides, the CDR3 is TGTGCCAGTAGTATAGTGGCGACAGATCGGCCCCAGCATTTT. Looking up the rest from reference TRBV19 and TRBJ1-5 gives the full variable domain: DGGITQSPKYLFRKEGQNVTLSCEQNLNHDAMYWYRQDPGQGLRLIYYSQIVNDFQKGDIAEGYSVSREKKESFPLTVTSAQKNPTAFYLCASSIVATDRPQHFGDGTRLSIL.

This clonotype was seen more than once but under ten times. This chain links TRBV6-5 with TRBJ2-7; D is perhaps TRBD1 (6 bases). Germline V lookup: CDR1 MNHEY, CDR2 SVGAGI. Trimming pared 10 bases from V and 0 bases from J, leaving 16 bases between. The CDR3 covers 14 residues. Here the CDR3 reads CATTGTASSYEQYF. Here the CDR3 DNA reads TGTGCCACCACAGGGACGGCGAGCTCCTACGAGCAGTACTTC.

This clonotype was counted only a few times. This chain connects TRBV4-3 to TRBJ2-7, with D unclear. The germline V gene encodes CDR1 LGHNA and CDR2 YSLEER. V was clipped by 0 bases and J by 3 bases, with 12 bases between them. The CDR3 is made up of 15 amino acids. The CDR3 DNA reads TGCGCCAGCAGCCAAGATGTGCAGAGAGGCTACGAGCAGTACTTC. Translating gives CASSQDVQRGYEQYF.

This clonotype appeared a few times. V gene TRBV7-9 combines with J gene TRBJ2-4, with TRBD2 as a possible D gene (6 bases). The germline CDR1 and CDR2 sequences are SEHNR and FQNEAQ (reference sequence). V lost 1 base and J lost 9, with 16 bases in between. There are 15 residues in the CDR3. CDR3 region: CASSLGPPVGSIQYF. The CDR3 bases are TGTGCCAGCAGCTTAGGTCCCCCCGTCGGGAGCATTCAGTACTTC. Full variable domain (remainder filled in from reference TRBV7-9 and TRBJ2-4): DTGVSQNPRHKITKRGQNVTFRCDPISEHNRLYWYRQTLGQGPEFLTYFQNEAQLEKSRLLSDRFSAERPKGSFSTLEIQRTEQGDSAMYLCASSLGPPVGSIQYFGAGTRLSVL.

This sequence joins TRBV20-1 and TRBJ1-6, with a tentative D call TRBD1 (5 bases). CDR3 size: 17 residues. Deletions cut 5 bases from V and 8 bases from J, with 25 bases between. CDR1 and CDR2 (germline): DFQATT, SNEGSKA (reference sequence). This chain's CDR3 is CSAVEGRSTPRYSPLHF. As DNA, the CDR3 is TGCAGTGCTGTCGAGGGGCGATCGACCCCACGGTATTCACCCCTCCACTTT.

The J gene is TRBJ1-4, the V gene TRBV3-1; D gene unclear. Trimming left V 4 bases short and J 10 bases short, with 16 bases between. CDR1 LGHDT and CDR2 YNNKEL come from the germline V gene (reference sequence). The CDR3 spans 14 residues. This chain's CDR3 is CASSPHALAGKLFF. The CDR3 DNA is TGTGCCAGCAGCCCTCATGCGCTCGCTGGAAAACTGTTTTTT.

V is TRBV7-2 and J is TRBJ1-1; possible D gene TRBD1, 6 bases. Between the trimmed V and J ends, which lost 8 bases and 11 bases, there was a span of 21 bases. CDR3 length equals 13 residues. From germline, CDR1 is SGHTA and CDR2 FQGNSA. CDR3: CASSHREGSLAFF. The CDR3 DNA reads as TGTGCCAGCTCGCACAGGGAGGGGAGTTTGGCTTTCTTT.

There are a few counts of this clonotype. V gene TRBV5-4 combines with J gene TRBJ2-7, with 7 bases aligning to TRBD1. The germline CDR1 and CDR2 sequences are SGHNT and YYREEE (reference sequence). The length of the CDR3 is 13 residues. The V and J ends lost 4 bases and 3 bases, in that order; junction bases with no gene match: 4. DNA for the CDR3: TGTGCCAGCAGCATCCGGGACAGCTACGAGCAGTACTTC. This encodes CASSIRDSYEQYF.

This clonotype was detected only a few times. The chain recombines TRBV10-3 with TRBJ2-7; D is unclear. From germline, CDR1 is ENHRY and CDR2 SYGVKD. The CDR3 is made up of 13 amino acids. Trimming stripped 6 bases from V and 2 bases from J, with 11 bases between. The CDR3 sequence: CAIRTADTYEQYF. In DNA form, the CDR3 reads TGTGCCATCAGAACTGCCGATACCTACGAGCAGTACTTC.

In its sample, this clonotype was seen many times. The genes are TRBV7-8 and TRBJ1-6; weak D call: TRBD1 (5 bases). Germline V lookup: CDR1 SGHVS, CDR2 FQNEAQ. The V end lost 1 base, the J end lost 7 bases, and 14 bases lay between the germline ends. This CDR3 has 16 amino acids. The CDR3 coding sequence is TGTGCCAGCAGCTTAGGGGGCAGGGTAAAAAATTCACCCCTCCACTTT. Protein: CASSLGGRVKNSPLHF.

There are a few counts of this clonotype. The rearrangement uses TRBV7-9 and TRBJ2-3; D remains unclear. Germline V lookup: CDR1 SEHNR, CDR2 FQNEAQ (reference sequence). CDR3 length: 16 residues. V was trimmed by 6 bases and J by 0 bases, leaving 16 bases between them. CDR3 DNA sequence: TGTGCCAGCAGTCCCTTATCCGGGCGCAGCACAGATACGCAGTATTTT. It encodes CASSPLSGRSTDTQYF.